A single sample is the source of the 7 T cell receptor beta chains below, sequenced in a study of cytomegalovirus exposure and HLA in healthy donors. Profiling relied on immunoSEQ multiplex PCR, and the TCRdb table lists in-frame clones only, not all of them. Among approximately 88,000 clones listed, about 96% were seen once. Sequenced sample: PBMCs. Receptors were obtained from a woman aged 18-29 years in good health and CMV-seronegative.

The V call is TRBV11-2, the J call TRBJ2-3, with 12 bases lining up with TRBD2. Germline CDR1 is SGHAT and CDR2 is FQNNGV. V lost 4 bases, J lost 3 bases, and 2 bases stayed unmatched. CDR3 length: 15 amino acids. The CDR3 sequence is CASSSGTSGTDTQYF. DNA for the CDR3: TGTGCCAGCAGCTCCGGGACTAGCGGGACAGATACGCAGTATTTT.

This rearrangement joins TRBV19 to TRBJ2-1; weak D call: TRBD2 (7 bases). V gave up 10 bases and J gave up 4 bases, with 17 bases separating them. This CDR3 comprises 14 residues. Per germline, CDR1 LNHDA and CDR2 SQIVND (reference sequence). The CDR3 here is CAIGPRGGYNEQFF. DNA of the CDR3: TGTGCCATCGGACCAAGGGGGGGGTACAATGAGCAGTTCTTC. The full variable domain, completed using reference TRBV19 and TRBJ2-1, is DGGITQSPKYLFRKEGQNVTLSCEQNLNHDAMYWYRQDPGQGLRLIYYSQIVNDFQKGDIAEGYSVSREKKESFPLTVTSAQKNPTAFYLCAIGPRGGYNEQFFGPGTRLTVL.

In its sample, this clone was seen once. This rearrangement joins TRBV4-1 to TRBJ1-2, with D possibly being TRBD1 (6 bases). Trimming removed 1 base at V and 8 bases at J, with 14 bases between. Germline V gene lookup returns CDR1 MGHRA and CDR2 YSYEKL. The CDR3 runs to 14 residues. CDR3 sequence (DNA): TGCGCCAGCAGCCAAGTTAACAGGGTTCAGGGCTACACCTTC. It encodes CASSQVNRVQGYTF.

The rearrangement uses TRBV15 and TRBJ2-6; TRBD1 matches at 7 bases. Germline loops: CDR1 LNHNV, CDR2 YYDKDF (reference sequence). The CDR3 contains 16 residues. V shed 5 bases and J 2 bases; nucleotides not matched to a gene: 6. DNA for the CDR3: TGTGCCACCAGCTTACGACAGGGAACTGGGGCCAACGTCCTGACTTTC. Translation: CATSLRQGTGANVLTF.

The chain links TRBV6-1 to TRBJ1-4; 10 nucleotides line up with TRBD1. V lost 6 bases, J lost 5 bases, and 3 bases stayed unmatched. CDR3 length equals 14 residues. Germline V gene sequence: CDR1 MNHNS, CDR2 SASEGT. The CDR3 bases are TGTGCCAGCAGCACGGGACAGGGGAATGAAAAACTGTTTTTT. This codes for CASSTGQGNEKLFF.

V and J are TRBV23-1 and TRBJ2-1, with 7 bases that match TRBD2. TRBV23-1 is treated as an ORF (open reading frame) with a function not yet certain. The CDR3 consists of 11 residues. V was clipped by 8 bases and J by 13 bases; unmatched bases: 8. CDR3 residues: CASHLGGGQFF. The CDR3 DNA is TGCGCCAGCCACCTTGGGGGGGGACAGTTCTTC.

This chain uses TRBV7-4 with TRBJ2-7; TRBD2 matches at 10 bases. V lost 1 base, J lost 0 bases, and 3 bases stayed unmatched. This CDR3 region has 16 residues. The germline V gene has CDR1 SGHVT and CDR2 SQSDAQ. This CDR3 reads CASSLGSGRSSYEQYF. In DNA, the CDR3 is TGTGCCAGCAGCTTAGGTAGCGGGAGGAGCTCCTACGAGCAGTACTTC.